Sequencing of this T cell receptor (beta chain) was carried out in a study of blood T cell repertoires in COVID-19. By sample share, this clone is medium-sized. The V gene's germline CDR1 is KGHDR and CDR2 SFDVKD. The CDR3 totals 17 residues. The V gene end was trimmed by 4 bases and the J gene end by 7 bases; junction bases not matched to a gene: 15. Method: immunoSEQ multiplex PCR; TCRdb's copy keeps in-frame clones and lacks some. The profile covers about 210,000 clones, with over 75% appearing a single time and approximately 8.7% taken by the ten largest. Source material: PBMCs or T cells enriched from blood (not recorded which). This TCR was sampled from a man between 35 and 55 years old who had recovered from COVID-19. The rearrangement uses TRBV24-1 and TRBJ2-7, with 10 bases aligning to TRBD2. The CDR3 nucleotides are TGTGCCACCAGTGACTCGAGCGGGAGGGCCCTGTTAGGGGAGCAGTACTTC. It translates to CATSDSSGRALLGEQYF.